This passage covers 29 T cell receptor beta chains from one sample sequenced in a study of Tregs in tolerant kidney transplant recipients. Sequencing was performed with immunoSEQ multiplex PCR; in TCRdb, only in-frame clones are kept and a portion is missing. In the table there are under 45,000 clones, 95% of which are singletons. Their antigens are not known. The sequenced material came from Tregs from blood cultured with allogeneic cells. These receptors were collected from a human donor in good health.

J is TRBJ1-1 and V is TRBV5-1, with 10 bases fitting TRBD1. The CDR3 spans 16 residues. Germline CDR1 SGHRS, CDR2 YFSETQ. V lost 4 bases, J lost 1 base, and 7 bases stayed unmatched. The CDR3 DNA reads TGCGCCAGCAGCCCTTCGGGACAGGGGTGGAACACTGAAGCTTTCTTT. Translation: CASSPSGQGWNTEAFF.

As DNA, the CDR3 is TGTGCCAGCAGTTTCCGTAGACAGGGGAGGGGGTTAACTAATGAAAAACTGTTTTTT. Translating it yields CASSFRRQGRGLTNEKLFF. The chain carries TRBV27 and TRBJ1-4, with 8 positions matching TRBD1. This CDR3 comprises 19 residues. V gave up 3 bases and J gave up 1 base; unmatched junction bases: 13. Germline loops: CDR1 MNHEY, CDR2 SMNVEV (reference sequence). The full variable domain, rest sourced from reference TRBV27 and TRBJ1-4, is EAQVTQNPRYLITVTGKKLTVTCSQNMNHEYMSWYRQDPGLGLRQIYYSMNVEVTDKGDVPEGYKVSRKEKRNFPLILESPSPNQTSLYFCASSFRRQGRGLTNEKLFFGSGTQLSVL.

A single count supports this clone. This chain connects TRBV21-1 to TRBJ2-5. TRBV21-1 is an annotated pseudogene. There are 11 residues in the CDR3. CDR3 DNA sequence: TGTGCCATCACCCCTCCGGAGACCCAGTACTTC. Amino acid sequence: CAITPPETQYF.

The chain combines TRBV27 with TRBJ2-1; 9 positions match TRBD1. The CDR3 length is 14 residues. The V segment lost 6 bases and the J segment 6 bases; nucleotides outside the gene matches: 6. Germline V gives CDR1 MNHEY, CDR2 SMNVEV (reference sequence). The CDR3 DNA follows: TGTGCCAGCAGGTCAGGACAGGGGTCCAATGAGCAGTTCTTC. Residues: CASRSGQGSNEQFF.

This clone was picked up a small number of times. The chain carries TRBV27 and TRBJ1-4; D is perhaps TRBD1 (5 bases). This CDR3 is built from 14 residues. Germline V gene sequence: CDR1 MNHEY, CDR2 SMNVEV (reference sequence). Trimming removed 2 bases at V and 7 bases at J, with 11 bases between. The CDR3 coding sequence is TGTGCCAGCAGTTTACGGGGCGGTAGTGAAAAACTGTTTTTT. Translated: CASSLRGGSEKLFF.

In this sample, this clone turned up once. This chain joins TRBV29-1 and TRBJ1-3, with D hard to call. This CDR3 spans 12 amino acids. V shed 7 bases and J shed 0 bases, with 7 bases lying between them. CDR1 SQVTM and CDR2 ANQGSEA come from the germline V gene. CDR3 DNA sequence: TGCAGCGCCGGACCCTCTGGAAACACCATATATTTT. Translating gives CSAGPSGNTIYF. Combining the CDR3 with reference TRBV29-1 and TRBJ1-3 gives the whole variable domain SAVISQKPSRDICQRGTSLTIQCQVDSQVTMMFWYRQQPGQSLTLIATANQGSEATYESGFVIDKFPISRPNLTFSTLTVSNMSPEDSSIYLCSAGPSGNTIYFGEGSWLTVV.

This rearrangement joins TRBV27 to TRBJ2-3; D assignment may be TRBD1 or TRBD2 (6 bases each). Germline V gives CDR1 MNHEY, CDR2 SMNVEV (reference sequence). This CDR3 is 14 amino acids long. V dropped 1 base and J dropped 6 bases, with 11 bases sitting between them. This chain's CDR3 is CASSLFGGLDTQYF. The CDR3 DNA is TGTGCCAGCAGTTTATTTGGGGGGCTCGATACGCAGTATTTT.

The chain recombines TRBV19 with TRBJ1-1, with 9 bases fitting TRBD1. The CDR3 is made up of 15 amino acids. Losses at the gene ends were 3 bases for V and 4 bases for J; bases not matched to a gene: 6. Germline lookup yields CDR1 LNHDA and CDR2 SQIVND (reference sequence). The CDR3 DNA reads TGTGCCAGTAGTATCCTACAGGGGGCAGGCACTGAAGCTTTCTTT. This translates into CASSILQGAGTEAFF.

As DNA, the CDR3 is TGTGCCAGCAGCTTTGGTTTGGCAGGGACTAATGAAAAACTGTTTTTT. Residues: CASSFGLAGTNEKLFF. The gene calls are TRBV7-9 and TRBJ1-4; a possible D gene is TRBD1 (5 bases). The CDR3 sequence is 16 residues long. Trimming cost V 3 bases and J 2 bases, with 13 bases left between them. Germline V gene data show CDR1 as SEHNR and CDR2 as FQNEAQ (reference sequence).

The chain couples TRBV6-5 to TRBJ2-2; a possible D gene is TRBD2 (5 bases). Germline V gene data show CDR1 as MNHEY and CDR2 as SVGAGI. The CDR3 contains 16 residues. Between the trimmed V and J ends, which lost 0 bases and 4 bases, there was a span of 12 bases. CDR3 bases: TGTGCCAGCAGTTACTCGCGGGCCGTACCCACCGGGGAGCTGTTTTTT. As protein: CASSYSRAVPTGELFF.

The chain is built from TRBV11-2 and TRBJ2-2; TRBD2 is a possible D gene (6 bases). The V end was cut by 5 bases, the J end by 1 base, with 14 bases between. The CDR3 length is 16 residues. Germline assignment: CDR1 SGHAT and CDR2 FQNNGV. Here the CDR3 reads CASSPRLAENTGELFF. The CDR3 nucleotides are TGTGCCAGCAGCCCTCGCTTAGCGGAGAACACCGGGGAGCTGTTTTTT.

V is TRBV6-5 and J is TRBJ2-5, with D uncertain. CDR1 and CDR2 from the germline V gene are MNHEY and SVGAGI. The CDR3 is 15 residues long. With 0 bases removed from V and 1 base from J, the gap between germline ends came to 9 bases. The CDR3 here is CASSYSRSFQETQYF. The DNA of the CDR3 is TGTGCCAGCAGTTACTCCAGGAGCTTCCAAGAGACCCAGTACTTC.

The rearrangement joins TRBV7-9 to TRBJ1-5; no reliable D call. This CDR3 contains 14 residues. V was cut by 1 base and J by 7 bases, with 11 bases left in between. Germline assignment: CDR1 SEHNR and CDR2 FQNEAQ (reference sequence). The CDR3 DNA follows: TGTGCCAGCAGCTTAGGAGACCACGGGCAGCCCCAGCATTTT. Translation gives CASSLGDHGQPQHF. The variable domain in full, completed from reference TRBV7-9 and TRBJ1-5, reads DTGVSQNPRHKITKRGQNVTFRCDPISEHNRLYWYRQTLGQGPEFLTYFQNEAQLEKSRLLSDRFSAERPKGSFSTLEIQRTEQGDSAMYLCASSLGDHGQPQHFGDGTRLSIL.

The rearrangement links TRBV4-1 to TRBJ2-1; a possible D gene is TRBD1 (5 bases). The CDR3 is 16 amino acids. In germline, CDR1 is MGHRA, CDR2 YSYEKL. V dropped 2 bases and J dropped 0 bases, with 11 bases sitting between them. CDR3 sequence reads: CASSQQGISSYNEQFF. The CDR3 DNA reads as TGCGCCAGCAGCCAACAGGGAATTAGCTCCTACAATGAGCAGTTCTTC.

V gene TRBV30 combines with J gene TRBJ1-2, with 7 positions matching TRBD1. Germline V gene data show CDR1 as GTSNPN and CDR2 as SVGIG (reference sequence). The CDR3 covers 12 residues. The V segment lost 5 bases and the J segment 8 bases; nucleotides outside the gene matches: 8. The CDR3 sequence: CAWARTGNGYTF. The CDR3 region has the DNA TGTGCCTGGGCCCGGACAGGTAACGGCTACACCTTC.

In this sample, this clone turned up once. The chain joins TRBV29-1 to TRBJ2-2; 8 nucleotides line up with TRBD1. V gave up 7 bases and J gave up 0 bases; unmatched junction bases: 10. This CDR3 is 16 amino acids long. Germline CDR1 reads SQVTM; CDR2 reads ANQGSEA. The CDR3 sequence: CSARDRPTANTGELFF. The CDR3 DNA follows: TGCAGCGCCCGGGACAGGCCCACCGCGAACACCGGGGAGCTGTTTTTT.

This clone was counted a single time. The chain combines TRBV2 with TRBJ2-1; 14 bases are a match to TRBD2. Per the germline V gene, CDR1 is SNHLY and CDR2 is FYNNEI. The CDR3 is 15 residues long. The trim removed 4 bases at V and 7 bases at J, leaving 3 bases unmatched. The DNA of the CDR3 is TGTGCCAGCAGTGCGGGACTAGCGGGAGATAATGAGCAGTTCTTC. It translates to CASSAGLAGDNEQFF.

The chain joins TRBV9 to TRBJ2-1; D could derive from TRBD1 or TRBD2 (6 bases each). The CDR3 consists of 18 residues. From germline, CDR1 is SGDLS and CDR2 YYNGEE. V lost 0 bases to trimming and J lost 0 bases, with 16 bases between them. DNA for the CDR3: TGTGCCAGCAGCGTAGCCCCCTGGGGGGCCAGCTCCTACAATGAGCAGTTCTTC. Amino acids: CASSVAPWGASSYNEQFF. The variable domain in full, with the rest retrieved from reference TRBV9 and TRBJ2-1, is DSGVTQTPKHLITATGQRVTLRCSPRSGDLSVYWYQQSLDQGLQFLIQYYNGEERAKGNILERFSAQQFPDLHSELNLSSLELGDSALYFCASSVAPWGASSYNEQFFGPGTRLTVL.

The CDR3 reads CASRADSIPNYGYTF. Here the CDR3 DNA reads TGTGCCAGCAGGGCCGACAGTATACCTAACTATGGCTACACCTTC. The rearrangement links TRBV6-1 to TRBJ1-2; the D gene is possibly TRBD1 (5 bases). Trimming took 6 bases from V and 0 from J, leaving 14 bases between them. The CDR3 runs 15 residues. Germline lookup yields CDR1 MNHNS and CDR2 SASEGT.

The chain employs TRBV5-5 and TRBJ2-3; TRBD1 is a possible D gene (5 bases). Per the germline V gene, CDR1 is SGHKS and CDR2 is YYEKEE (reference sequence). The CDR3 is 15 residues long. Trimming pared 4 bases from V and 1 base from J, leaving 13 bases between. CDR3 loop: CASSQTGAGTDTQYF. The DNA for the CDR3 is TGTGCCAGCAGCCAAACTGGGGCAGGCACAGATACGCAGTATTTT. Full variable domain (outside the CDR3, taken from reference TRBV5-5 and TRBJ2-3): DAGVTQSPTHLIKTRGQQVTLRCSPISGHKSVSWYQQVLGQGPQFIFQYYEKEERGRGNFPDRFSARQFPNYSSELNVNALLLGDSALYLCASSQTGAGTDTQYFGPGTRLTVL.

The chain carries TRBV7-9 and TRBJ2-3; 11 positions match TRBD2. This CDR3 spans 16 amino acids. V shed 0 bases, J shed 2 bases, and the junction held 1 base outside the gene matches. Per the germline V gene, CDR1 is SEHNR and CDR2 is FQNEAQ (reference sequence). The CDR3 reads CASSLALAGDTDTQYF. CDR3 bases: TGTGCCAGCAGCTTAGCACTAGCGGGGGACACAGATACGCAGTATTTT.

The gene calls are TRBV6-1 and TRBJ2-5; D unclear. The germline V and J ends were trimmed by 6 bases and 4 bases, with 12 bases remaining between them. The CDR3 is made up of 13 amino acids. Germline loops: CDR1 MNHNS, CDR2 SASEGT. This CDR3 is CASSLWVGETQYF. CDR3 DNA sequence: TGTGCCAGCAGCCTCTGGGTCGGAGAGACCCAGTACTTC.

V and J are TRBV29-1 and TRBJ2-7, with D possibly called TRBD1 or TRBD2 (5 bases each). The CDR3 sequence is 15 residues long. With 4 bases removed from V and 3 bases from J, the gap between germline ends came to 19 bases. Germline V gives CDR1 SQVTM, CDR2 ANQGSEA. The CDR3 is CSVVTLPEGLYEQYF. The CDR3 DNA sequence: TGCAGCGTTGTAACTTTACCTGAGGGGCTCTACGAGCAGTACTTC.

V is TRBV5-1 and J is TRBJ2-2, with TRBD2 identical over 7 bases. Germline-derived CDR1 and CDR2 are SGHRS and YFSETQ. The CDR3 has 16 residues. V gave up 3 bases and J gave up 0 bases; unmatched junction bases: 5. CDR3 bases: TGCGCCAGCAGCTGGTCTAGCGGAGCGAACACCGGGGAGCTGTTTTTT. It codes for CASSWSSGANTGELFF.

CDR3 sequence reads: CASSLHTGSGQPQHF. The CDR3, as DNA: TGCGCCAGCAGCTTACATACAGGGTCCGGCCAGCCCCAGCATTTT. The gene calls are TRBV5-1 and TRBJ1-5; weak D call: TRBD1 (6 bases). Trimming removed 2 bases at V and 7 bases at J, with 16 bases between. The CDR3 spans 15 residues. Germline V gene sequence: CDR1 SGHRS, CDR2 YFSETQ.

In DNA, the CDR3 is TGTGCCAGCAGTTTTCAGGGTGGCGTCGGGGAGCTGTTTTTT. Translating it yields CASSFQGGVGELFF. V usage is TRBV6-5 and J usage is TRBJ2-2; tentative D call: TRBD1 (5 bases). The CDR3 totals 14 residues. Deletions cut 4 bases from V and 7 bases from J, with 13 bases between. Germline assignment: CDR1 MNHEY and CDR2 SVGAGI.

This clone has a single count. V gene TRBV5-4 combines with J gene TRBJ1-2; D remains unclear. This CDR3 comprises 15 residues. Looked up from germline, CDR1 is SGHNT and CDR2 is YYREEE (reference sequence). Trimming pared 4 bases from V and 3 bases from J, leaving 16 bases between. This CDR3 reads CASSLGPYGDYGYTF. The CDR3 nucleotides read TGTGCCAGCAGCCTAGGACCCTATGGGGACTATGGCTACACCTTC.

The V gene is TRBV6-1, the J gene TRBJ1-5; 9 bases line up with TRBD1. CDR3 length: 14 amino acids. V lost 7 bases to trimming and J lost 4 bases; unmatched junction nucleotides: 5. Germline V CDR1 and CDR2: MNHNS, SASEGT. Here the CDR3 reads CASTPGQGNQPQHF. In DNA, the CDR3 is TGTGCCAGCACCCCGGGACAGGGAAATCAGCCCCAGCATTTT.

The genes are TRBV11-1 and TRBJ2-1; perhaps D is TRBD1 or TRBD2 (5 bases each). The germline V gene encodes CDR1 SGHAT and CDR2 FQDESV (reference sequence). Trimming removed 2 bases from V and 5 bases from J, with 10 bases in between. This CDR3 comprises 14 residues. CDR3 DNA: TGTGCCAGCAGCTTAACGGGGCCGCACAATGAGCAGTTCTTC. Translating it yields CASSLTGPHNEQFF.